Each of the 21 T cell receptor beta chains below was sequenced from the same sample in a study of T cell responses to AZD1222 COVID-19 vaccine. Sequencing used immunoSEQ multiplex PCR; TCRdb keeps in-frame clones, though not all of them. The sample shows 90,000 to 120,000 clones, about nine tenths of them seen only once. Source: peripheral blood, taken 28 days after the second AZD1222 dose. These receptors all stem from an adult who received the AZD1222 COVID-19 vaccine.

This chain links TRBV19 with TRBJ2-2; D is uncertain. Germline assignment: CDR1 LNHDA and CDR2 SQIVND (reference sequence). V gave up 6 bases and J gave up 5 bases, with 7 bases separating them. The CDR3 spans 12 residues. CDR3: CASRQFTGELFF. The CDR3 bases are TGTGCCAGTAGACAATTTACCGGGGAGCTGTTTTTT.

The CDR3 sequence: CASSLTGGQGNSPLHF. CDR3 sequence (DNA): TGTGCCAGCAGCTTAACTGGCGGACAGGGAAATTCACCCCTCCACTTT. The chain uses TRBV7-9 and TRBJ1-6, with TRBD1 matching 8 bases. Germline assignment: CDR1 SEHNR and CDR2 FQNEAQ (reference sequence). The V segment lost 2 bases and the J segment 7 bases; nucleotides outside the gene matches: 7. This CDR3 has 16 amino acids.

This chain links TRBV11-2 with TRBJ2-1, with a weak D call TRBD1 (6 bases). V gave up 2 bases and J gave up 5 bases, with 10 bases separating them. There are 14 residues in the CDR3. Germline CDR1 SGHAT, CDR2 FQNNGV. Here the CDR3 DNA reads TGTGCCAGCAGCTTAAACAGGGTAAACAATGAGCAGTTCTTC. Protein: CASSLNRVNNEQFF.

This clone was observed a handful of times. The CDR3 sequence is CASSHGSLEGYTF. CDR3 in DNA: TGTGCCAGCAGCCACGGAAGCTTGGAGGGCTACACCTTC. The chain recombines TRBV12-3 or TRBV12-4 with TRBJ1-2; D is ambiguous. V was trimmed by 6 bases and J by 8 bases, leaving 16 bases between them. This CDR3 is built from 13 residues.

The DNA of the CDR3 is TGTGCCAGCAGCATAGACAGGGTTACTGAAGCTTTCTTT. It translates to CASSIDRVTEAFF. The J gene is TRBJ1-1, the V gene TRBV7-9; 7 bases are shared with TRBD1. The CDR3 has 13 residues. Germline V CDR1 and CDR2: SEHNR, FQNEAQ (reference sequence). Trimming removed 5 bases from V and 5 bases from J; junction bases left unmatched: 5.

This chain links TRBV6-5 with TRBJ2-1; 10 positions agree with TRBD1. CDR1 is MNHEY, CDR2 SVGAGI, per germline. With V trimmed by 4 bases and J by 0 bases, 3 bases remained unmatched. CDR3 size: 16 residues. Here the CDR3 reads CASSSRTGGSYNEQFF. The CDR3 region has the DNA TGTGCCAGCAGTTCTCGGACAGGGGGCTCCTACAATGAGCAGTTCTTC.

In nucleotides, the CDR3 is TGCAGTGCTAGTCGGACAGAGGAATTATATAACACTGAAGCTTTCTTT. This sequence encodes CSASRTEELYNTEAFF. The V gene is TRBV20-1, the J gene TRBJ1-1; maybe TRBD1 (6 bases). The CDR3 runs to 16 residues. Trimming left V 3 bases short and J 2 bases short, with 19 bases between. Germline CDR1 DFQATT, CDR2 SNEGSKA (reference sequence).

The chain carries TRBV19 and TRBJ1-1; D perhaps matches TRBD1 (6 bases). Germline CDR1 LNHDA, CDR2 SQIVND (reference sequence). The CDR3 runs to 17 residues. Deletions cut 7 bases from V and 5 bases from J, with 26 bases between. CDR3 residues: CASNPSLLTGQVTEAFF. CDR3 DNA sequence: TGTGCCAGTAACCCCTCCTTGTTGACAGGTCAGGTAACTGAAGCTTTCTTT.

CDR3 loop: CASKGSLSLEQYF. The CDR3 nucleotides are TGTGCCAGCAAAGGTAGTCTCAGTCTCGAGCAGTACTTC. The chain carries TRBV2 and TRBJ2-7; D not certain. Germline V lookup: CDR1 SNHLY, CDR2 FYNNEI. The CDR3 is made up of 13 amino acids. V dropped 7 bases and J dropped 6 bases, with 16 bases sitting between them.

This chain links TRBV21-1 with TRBJ1-3; the listed D gene, TRBD1, was not tested against the DNA. TRBV21-1 is described as a pseudogene. The CDR3 is 17 amino acids. The CDR3 DNA is TGTGCCAGCAGCAAAGATGGGTACAGCCTTGCCGGAAACACCATATATTTT. As protein: CASSKDGYSLAGNTIYF.

In its sample, this clone was seen once. The chain uses TRBV28 and TRBJ1-2; D remains ambiguous. The ends were cut back, 6 bases at V and 8 bases at J, with 16 bases in the middle. This CDR3 spans 13 amino acids. From germline, CDR1 is MDHEN and CDR2 SYDVKM. The DNA for the CDR3 is TGTGCCAGCAGCCCCGGAGTAAAGGGAGGCTACACCTTC. Amino acid sequence: CASSPGVKGGYTF.

Here the CDR3 DNA reads TGTGCTAGTGGTCCCGATGGGGGGAGTGCTTTCTTT. Translated: CASGPDGGSAFF. The chain employs TRBV12-5 and TRBJ1-1, with D maybe TRBD1 (5 bases). The CDR3 has 12 amino acids. Germline V CDR1 and CDR2: LGHNT, FRNRAP. V dropped 5 bases and J dropped 11 bases, with 15 bases sitting between them.

This CDR3 is CASSPGTVQETQYF. CDR3 bases: TGCGCCAGCAGCCCGGGAACAGTCCAAGAGACCCAGTACTTC. V is TRBV5-1 and J is TRBJ2-5, with D tentatively TRBD2 (5 bases). The CDR3 length is 14 residues. Trimming removed 4 bases at V and 1 base at J, with 11 bases between. The germline V gene has CDR1 SGHRS and CDR2 YFSETQ.

The chain carries TRBV9 and TRBJ2-2; 8 nucleotides line up with TRBD2. The CDR3 consists of 18 residues. V lost 0 bases and J lost 7; bases outside the gene matches: 14. CDR1 and CDR2 from the germline V gene are SGDLS and YYNGEE. For the CDR3, the DNA is TGTGCCAGCAGCGTAGCTACCGTAGGCAGCGGGAGTATCGGGGAGCTGTTTTTT. As protein: CASSVATVGSGSIGELFF.

The genes are TRBV3-1 (or the pseudogene TRBV3-2) and TRBJ1-1; D possibly corresponds to TRBD1 (6 bases). Trimming took 4 bases from V and 4 from J, leaving 16 bases between them. In germline, CDR1 is LGHDT, CDR2 YNNKEL (reference sequence). CDR3 length: 15 amino acids. The DNA for the CDR3 is TGTGCCAGCAGCCTTACCGGACAGAGGGTCACTGAAGCTTTCTTT. As protein: CASSLTGQRVTEAFF.

The J gene is TRBJ2-5, the V gene TRBV5-1, with TRBD1 as a possible D gene (6 bases). CDR3 size: 15 residues. Trimming stripped 0 bases from V and 2 bases from J, with 11 bases between. Germline assignment: CDR1 SGHRS and CDR2 YFSETQ. This CDR3 is CASSLVVGQQETQYF. In DNA form, the CDR3 reads TGCGCCAGCAGCTTGGTCGTTGGACAGCAAGAGACCCAGTACTTC. Drawing the rest from reference TRBV5-1 and TRBJ2-5, the complete variable domain is KAGVTQTPRYLIKTRGQQVTLSCSPISGHRSVSWYQQTPGQGLQFLFEYFSETQRNKGNFPGRFSGRQFSNSRSEMNVSTLELGDSALYLCASSLVVGQQETQYFGPGTRLLVL.

V gene TRBV27 combines with J gene TRBJ1-1, with 7 bases that match TRBD1. The V segment lost 3 bases and the J segment 5 bases; nucleotides outside the gene matches: 0. The CDR3 extends over 12 amino acids. Germline CDR1 MNHEY, CDR2 SMNVEV (reference sequence). CDR3 in amino acids: CASSLTGTEAFF. The CDR3 coding sequence is TGTGCCAGCAGTTTGACAGGGACTGAAGCTTTCTTT.

CDR3 region: CATSGRHNTGELFF. CDR3 sequence (DNA): TGTGCCACCAGTGGGCGACATAACACCGGGGAGCTGTTTTTT. The chain employs TRBV24-1 and TRBJ2-2; the D is unclear. Looked up from germline, CDR1 is KGHDR and CDR2 is SFDVKD. The CDR3 length is 14 residues. Trimming took off 5 bases at V and 2 bases at J, with 8 bases between the two ends.

Only one count was recorded for this clone. The CDR3 here is CASSYEGTSGTGELFF. The CDR3 coding sequence is TGTGCCAGCAGTTACGAAGGGACTAGCGGCACCGGGGAGCTGTTTTTT. The chain has TRBV6-5 and TRBJ2-2; TRBD2 agrees at 11 bases. V shed 2 bases, J shed 4 bases, and the junction held 3 bases outside the gene matches. CDR3 length: 16 residues. Looked up from germline, CDR1 is MNHEY and CDR2 is SVGAGI.

The V and J genes are TRBV18 and TRBJ1-5; no clear D. This CDR3 region has 13 residues. Looked up from germline, CDR1 is KGHSH and CDR2 is LQKENI. V lost 5 bases and J lost 4, with 9 bases in between. The chain's CDR3 is CASSDGENQPQHF. The DNA for the CDR3 is TGTGCCAGCTCAGACGGGGAAAATCAGCCCCAGCATTTT.

The chain is built from TRBV7-9 and TRBJ2-1, with a weak D call TRBD2 (6 bases). Trimming cost V 5 bases and J 6 bases, with 14 bases left between them. The CDR3 has 14 amino acids. Germline V gives CDR1 SEHNR, CDR2 FQNEAQ (reference sequence). CDR3 coding DNA: TGTGCCAGCAGCCTGGGACTCACCACCAATGAGCAGTTCTTC. Translating gives CASSLGLTTNEQFF.